The present entry profiles one T cell receptor (beta chain) with its context. Measured with immunoSEQ multiplex PCR; TCRdb has only the in-frame clones, and not every one. Among 140,000 or so clones listed, about 85% were seen once. The data belong to a study of blood T cell repertoires in COVID-19. For the study at large: The cDNA or gDNA used as material had been derived from T cells, B-cell-depleted T cells, or PBMCs.

Germline CDR1 SGHTA, CDR2 FQGNSA. The CDR3 is made up of 14 amino acids. The V end lost 1 base, the J end lost 3 bases, and 9 bases lay between the germline ends. The Seattle site enrolled patients during active infection and followed them longitudinally. This chain connects TRBV7-2 to TRBJ1-1; TRBD1 is a possible D gene (5 bases). This receptor was identified in a human donor with COVID-19, enrolled during active disease. The donor label of this sample is uncertain. Sequencing was performed on peripheral blood. The CDR3 nucleotides read TGTGCCAGCAGCTTAGTCGGCAGGGACACTGAAGCTTTCTTT. Translated, it gives CASSLVGRDTEAFF.